The subject of this entry is one T cell receptor beta chain. This clonotype showed up many times. What antigen it recognizes has not been identified. No base quality information exists; no much larger clone differs at one position. PBMCs were isolated by Ficoll-Paque density gradient centrifugation. This sample is drawn from a study of T-cell memory formation after mild COVID-19 (dated by TCRdb to about 2021). Concerning the study at large: TCR sequence clusters from the two donors were found to be largely donor specific. T-cell clones expanding and contracting after mild COVID-19 in a couple of donors were tracked by longitudinal TCRalpha and TCRbeta repertoire sequencing. The cohort comprised two young, previously healthy adult volunteers, one female and one male.

Study-wide findings and limitations: The study covered only a couple of mild cases, and larger cohorts including severe cases with pre-infection samples were considered necessary. Contracting CD4+ clones appeared mostly in the CM and EM memory subsets, whereas CD8+ clones were enriched in EMRA. The second-wave clones that peaked on day 37 were not confirmed to be SARS-CoV-2 specific. Clones contracting from day 15 to 85 had balanced CD4/CD8 phenotypes, while a second wave expanding from day 15 to 37 was biased towards CD4+. Some responding clones were detected in pre-infection memory, which suggested that pre-existing cross-reactive memory T cells had joined the SARS-CoV-2 response.

The germline V gene yields SGDLS for CDR1 and YYNGEE for CDR2. V lost 7 bases and J lost 9 bases, and the count of bases not matched to a germline gene is 17. The CDR3 has 16 amino acids, counting the end cysteine and phenylalanine. The read is trimmed to its CDR3 DNA, 48 bases read in frame from base 1. The run used an Illumina NovaSeq 6000. TCRalpha and TCRbeta cDNA libraries were built by 5'RACE with constant-segment primers, adding sample barcodes and unique molecular identifiers. Trizol reagent was used to extract RNA from every sample. Amplification of the libraries took two PCR steps, and the second step added a second sample barcode plus Illumina TruSeq adapters. The libraries were sequenced on an Illumina NovaSeq using 2 x 150 bp paired-end reads. In the authors' own workflow: Reads were demultiplexed and collapsed into UMI-guided consensus sequences with migec v1.2.7. With mixcr v2.1.11, UMI consensuses were aligned to TRA and TRB V and J templates and assembled into clonotypes. A clonotype was counted as expanded or contracted only if both edgeR and NoisET called the change significant, with noise models trained on biological replicates. For edgeR calls, the cutoffs were a false discovery rate-adjusted p below 0.01 and a log2 fold-change threshold of 1. As an exploratory analysis of dynamics, max-normalized trajectories of the 1000 most abundant clonotypes were examined with PCA combined with hierarchical clustering. Separately sequenced CD4+ and CD8+ repertoires were used to assign the CD4 or CD8 phenotype of responding clones. In-frame beta chains were kept once TCRdb had trimmed the public reads at Q25 with fastp and called clones with MiXCR. Entries are consolidated by CDR3 protein sequence, retaining the most common genes and DNA. The V and J calls here are based on TCRdb, not the publication. For this sample there are 100,000 or so distinct CDR3 sequences; around 10% appear just once. The top ten clones comprise roughly 40% of the sample.

The chain joins TRBV9 to TRBJ2-1, and 9 junction bases match TRBD1. The source is a young man who had mild COVID-19 (a few samples of this study predate the infection). The sample titles of this study are shuffled in the database, so cell type and time point are left out; the donor was told from shared clones. The specimen sequenced was PBMCs or a T cell subset sorted from them (not recorded which). DNA sequence: TGTGCCAGCTCAGGCGGACAGGGGCGTTGCTTGGGTGAGCAGTTCTTC. This is translated as CASSGGQGRCLGEQFF.